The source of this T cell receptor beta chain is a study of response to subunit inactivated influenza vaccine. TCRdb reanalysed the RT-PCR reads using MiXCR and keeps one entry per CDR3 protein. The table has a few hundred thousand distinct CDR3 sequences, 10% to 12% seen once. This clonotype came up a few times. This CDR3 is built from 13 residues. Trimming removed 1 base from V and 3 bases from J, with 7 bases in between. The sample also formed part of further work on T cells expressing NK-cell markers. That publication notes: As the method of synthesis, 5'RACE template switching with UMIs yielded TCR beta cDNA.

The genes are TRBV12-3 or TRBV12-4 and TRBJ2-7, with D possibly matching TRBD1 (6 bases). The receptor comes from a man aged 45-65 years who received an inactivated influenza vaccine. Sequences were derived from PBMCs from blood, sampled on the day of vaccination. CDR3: CASSLGGHYEQYF. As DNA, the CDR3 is TGTGCCAGCAGTTTAGGGGGGCACTACGAGCAGTACTTC.